This T cell receptor (beta chain) was sequenced for a study of T-cell reconstitution after alpha-beta-depleted transplantation in children (TCRdb year 2016). With regard to the full study: T-cell immune reconstitution after TCRalphabeta/CD19-depleted allogeneic hematopoietic cell transplantation in children was quantitatively tracked in the study by means of TCR repertoire profiling.

This clonotype has ten or more counts. Its binding antigen is unknown. Per-nucleotide qualities are absent, and no much larger clonotype sits a single base away. The CDR3 spans 13 residues, from the cysteine through the phenylalanine. Of all the DNA, just the CDR3 is kept, 39 bases in frame from base 1. CDR1 is given as SGHTA and CDR2 as FQGTGA, both from the germline V gene. The trim is 5 bases for V and 2 bases for J, with a gap of 9 bases between the germline ends. What the research found in general, with its limitations: In some patients, the high TCRbeta diversity seen at day 60 was put down to recipient T cells and intrathymic progenitors that had survived conditioning. Apparently early alphabetaT-cell count recovery about two months after transplant reportedly relied on only several hundred rapidly expanded clones derived from non-depleted graft cells. The frequencies of hyperexpanded clones fell over the following months, and after one year, T-cell counts and TCRbeta diversity were mostly attributed to newly produced T cells.

Explained via the paper, the treatment or condition label denotes: allogeneic hematopoietic cell transplantation with graft depleted of TCRalphabeta T cells and CD19 B cells. The transplant recipients were children given TCRalphabeta/CD19-depleted allogeneic hematopoietic cell grafts. Library creation used PCR. The sequencer was an Illumina HiSeq 2500. Molecular barcoding was employed in the preparation of TCR libraries, with unique molecular identifiers being used to normalize TCRbeta repertoire quantification. TCRdb reprocessing: public reads trimmed at Q25 with fastp, clones called with MiXCR, in-frame beta chains kept. Each record represents a unique CDR3 protein, reported with the most common genes and DNA among its rows. This sample gives 200,000 to 250,000 distinct CDR3 sequences in total; about a tenth of them show up just once. The ten largest clonotypes hold roughly 30% of the sample.

This chain joins TRBV7-3 to TRBJ1-1; the D segment cannot be called with confidence. The input for sequencing was PBMCs, taken before TCRalphabeta/CD19-depleted stem cell transplant. This receptor was identified in a child under two years old with acute myeloid leukemia, due to receive a stem cell transplant. The CDR3 protein sequence reads: CASSTHLNTEAFF. DNA sequence: TGTGCCAGCAGCACCCACCTAAACACTGAAGCTTTCTTT.